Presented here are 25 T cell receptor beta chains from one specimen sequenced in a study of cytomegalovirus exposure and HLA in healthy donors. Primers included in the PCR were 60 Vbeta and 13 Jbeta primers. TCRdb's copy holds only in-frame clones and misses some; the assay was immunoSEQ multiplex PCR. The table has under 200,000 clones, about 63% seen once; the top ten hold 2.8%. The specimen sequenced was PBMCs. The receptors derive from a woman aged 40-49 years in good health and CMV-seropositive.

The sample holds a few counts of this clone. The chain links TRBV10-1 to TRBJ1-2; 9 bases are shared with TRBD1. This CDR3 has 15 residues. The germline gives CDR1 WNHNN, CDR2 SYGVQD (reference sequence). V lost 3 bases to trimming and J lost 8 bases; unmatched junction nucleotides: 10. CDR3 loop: CASSETGTGHDGYTF. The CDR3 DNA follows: TGCGCCAGCAGTGAAACCGGGACAGGGCACGACGGCTACACCTTC.

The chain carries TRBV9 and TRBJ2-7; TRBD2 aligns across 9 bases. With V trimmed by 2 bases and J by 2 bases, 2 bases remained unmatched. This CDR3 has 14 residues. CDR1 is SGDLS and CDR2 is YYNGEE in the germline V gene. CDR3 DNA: TGTGCCAGCAGCGTCTTAGCGGGAGCCTACGAGCAGTACTTC. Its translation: CASSVLAGAYEQYF.

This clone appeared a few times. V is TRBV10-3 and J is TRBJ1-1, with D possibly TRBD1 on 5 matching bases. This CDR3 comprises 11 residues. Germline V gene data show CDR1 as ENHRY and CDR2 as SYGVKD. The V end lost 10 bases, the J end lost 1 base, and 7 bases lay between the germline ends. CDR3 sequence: CATTGNTEAFF. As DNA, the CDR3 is TGTGCCACCACAGGGAACACTGAAGCTTTCTTT.

CDR3 in DNA: TGTGCCAGCAGTGATGCGCCGGTGAACACTGAAGCTTTCTTT. Protein: CASSDAPVNTEAFF. The chain couples TRBV2 to TRBJ1-1; D gene ambiguous. The CDR3 is 14 residues long. Germline V lookup: CDR1 SNHLY, CDR2 FYNNEI. Trimming took off 3 bases at V and 0 bases at J, with 8 bases between the two ends.

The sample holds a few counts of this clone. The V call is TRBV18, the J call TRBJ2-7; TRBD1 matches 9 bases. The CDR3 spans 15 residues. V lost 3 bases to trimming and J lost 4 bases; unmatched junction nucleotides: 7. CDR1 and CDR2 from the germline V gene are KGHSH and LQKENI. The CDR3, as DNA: TGTGCCAGCTCACCCCCCGGGACAGGGCCATACGAGCAGTACTTC. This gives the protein CASSPPGTGPYEQYF. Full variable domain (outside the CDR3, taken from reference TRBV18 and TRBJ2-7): NAGVMQNPRHLVRRRGQEARLRCSPMKGHSHVYWYRQLPEEGLKFMVYLQKENIIDESGMPKERFSAEFPKEGPSILRIQQVVRGDSAAYFCASSPPGTGPYEQYFGPGTRLTVT.

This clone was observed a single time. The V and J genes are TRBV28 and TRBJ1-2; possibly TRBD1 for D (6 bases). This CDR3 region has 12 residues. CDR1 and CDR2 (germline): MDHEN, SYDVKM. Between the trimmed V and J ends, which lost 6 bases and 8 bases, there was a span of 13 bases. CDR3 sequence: CASRLRGKGYTF. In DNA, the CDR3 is TGTGCCAGCAGGCTCAGGGGTAAGGGCTACACCTTC.

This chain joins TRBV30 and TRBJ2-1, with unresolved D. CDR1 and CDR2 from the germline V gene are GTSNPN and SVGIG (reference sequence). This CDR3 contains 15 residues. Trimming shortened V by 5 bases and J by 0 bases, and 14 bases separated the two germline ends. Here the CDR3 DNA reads TGTGCCTGGCCCTCTAAGCCTCCCTCCTACAATGAGCAGTTCTTC. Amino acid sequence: CAWPSKPPSYNEQFF.

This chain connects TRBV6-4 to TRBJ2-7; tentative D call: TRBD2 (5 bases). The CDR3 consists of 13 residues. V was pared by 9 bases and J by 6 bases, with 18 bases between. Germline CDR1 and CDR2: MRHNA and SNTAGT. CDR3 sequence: CASSRDLAGEQYF. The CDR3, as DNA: TGTGCCAGTAGCAGAGACCTCGCGGGCGAGCAGTACTTC.

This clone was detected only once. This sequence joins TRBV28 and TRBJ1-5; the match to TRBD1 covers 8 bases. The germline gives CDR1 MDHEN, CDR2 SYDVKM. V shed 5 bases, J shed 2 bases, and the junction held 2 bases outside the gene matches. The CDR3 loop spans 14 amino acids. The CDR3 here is CASSGGQGNQPQHF. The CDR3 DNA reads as TGTGCCAGCAGTGGGGGACAGGGCAATCAGCCCCAGCATTTT.

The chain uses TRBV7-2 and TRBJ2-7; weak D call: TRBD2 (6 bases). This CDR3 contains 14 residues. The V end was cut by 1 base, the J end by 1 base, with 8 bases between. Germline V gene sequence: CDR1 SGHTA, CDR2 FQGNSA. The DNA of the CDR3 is TGTGCCAGCAGCTTAGTAGCGGATTCCTACGAGCAGTACTTC. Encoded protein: CASSLVADSYEQYF.

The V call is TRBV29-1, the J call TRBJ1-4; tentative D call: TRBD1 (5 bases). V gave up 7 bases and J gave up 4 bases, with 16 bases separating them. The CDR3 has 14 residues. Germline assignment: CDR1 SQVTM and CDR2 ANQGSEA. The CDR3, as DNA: TGCAGCGCCTACAGGACCGAGCATAATGAAAAACTGTTTTTT. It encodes CSAYRTEHNEKLFF. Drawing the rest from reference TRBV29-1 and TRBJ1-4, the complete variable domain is SAVISQKPSRDICQRGTSLTIQCQVDSQVTMMFWYRQQPGQSLTLIATANQGSEATYESGFVIDKFPISRPNLTFSTLTVSNMSPEDSSIYLCSAYRTEHNEKLFFGSGTQLSVL.

The CDR3 is CASRGGTSGTYEQYF. The CDR3 DNA sequence: TGTGCCAGCAGGGGTGGGACTAGCGGGACTTACGAGCAGTACTTC. The J gene is TRBJ2-7, the V gene TRBV6-5, with 13 bases aligning to TRBD2. Germline V gene lookup returns CDR1 MNHEY and CDR2 SVGAGI. V trimming: 6 bases; J trimming: 4 bases; junction bases outside the gene matches: 6. CDR3 size: 15 residues.

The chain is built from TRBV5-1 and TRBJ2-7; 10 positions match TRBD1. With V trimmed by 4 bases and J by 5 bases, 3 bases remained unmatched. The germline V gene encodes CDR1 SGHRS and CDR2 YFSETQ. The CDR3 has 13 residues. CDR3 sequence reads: CASSLTGGDEQYF. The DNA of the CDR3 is TGCGCCAGCAGCCTGACAGGGGGCGACGAGCAGTACTTC.

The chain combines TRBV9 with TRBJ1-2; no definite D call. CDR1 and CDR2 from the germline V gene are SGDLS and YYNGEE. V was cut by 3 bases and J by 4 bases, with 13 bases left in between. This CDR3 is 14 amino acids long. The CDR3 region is CASSATPSTYGYTF. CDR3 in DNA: TGTGCCAGCAGCGCGACACCATCAACCTATGGCTACACCTTC.

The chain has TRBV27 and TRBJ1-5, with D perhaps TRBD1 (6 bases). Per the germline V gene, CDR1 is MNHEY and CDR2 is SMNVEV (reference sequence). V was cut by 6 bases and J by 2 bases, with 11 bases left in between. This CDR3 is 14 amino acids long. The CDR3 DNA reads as TGTGCCAGCAGCAAGGGGGATGGCAATCAGCCCCAGCATTTT. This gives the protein CASSKGDGNQPQHF.

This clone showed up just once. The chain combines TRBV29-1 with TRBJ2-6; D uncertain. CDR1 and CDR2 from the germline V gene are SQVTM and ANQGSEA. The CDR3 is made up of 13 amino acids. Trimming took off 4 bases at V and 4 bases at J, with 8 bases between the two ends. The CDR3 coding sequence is TGCAGCGTTGGAGCGCAGGGGGCCAACGTCCTGACTTTC. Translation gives CSVGAQGANVLTF. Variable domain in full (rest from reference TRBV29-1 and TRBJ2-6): SAVISQKPSRDICQRGTSLTIQCQVDSQVTMMFWYRQQPGQSLTLIATANQGSEATYESGFVIDKFPISRPNLTFSTLTVSNMSPEDSSIYLCSVGAQGANVLTFGAGSRLTVL.

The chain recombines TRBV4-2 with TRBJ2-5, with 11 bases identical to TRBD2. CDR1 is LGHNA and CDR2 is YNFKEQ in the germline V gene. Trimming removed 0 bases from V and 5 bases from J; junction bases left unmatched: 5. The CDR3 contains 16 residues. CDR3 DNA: TGTGCCAGCAGCCAAGATAGCGGGGGGGCCTCTGAGACCCAGTACTTC. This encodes CASSQDSGGASETQYF.

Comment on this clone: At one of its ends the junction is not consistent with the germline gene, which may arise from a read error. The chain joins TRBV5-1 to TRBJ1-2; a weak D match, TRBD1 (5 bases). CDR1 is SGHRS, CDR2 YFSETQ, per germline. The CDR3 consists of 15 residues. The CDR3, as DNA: TGCGCCAGCAGCTTGGAAGGGGCTTTAGGCTATGGCTACCCCTTC. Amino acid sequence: CASSLEGALGYGYPF.

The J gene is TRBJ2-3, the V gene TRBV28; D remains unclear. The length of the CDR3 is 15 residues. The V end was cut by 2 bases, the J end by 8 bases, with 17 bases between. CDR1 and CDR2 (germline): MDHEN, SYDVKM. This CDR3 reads CASSLIAEDGSTQYF. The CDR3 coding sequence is TGTGCCAGCAGTTTAATCGCGGAAGACGGAAGTACGCAGTATTTT. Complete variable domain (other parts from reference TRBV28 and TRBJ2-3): DVKVTQSSRYLVKRTGEKVFLECVQDMDHENMFWYRQDPGLGLRLIYFSYDVKMKEKGDIPEGYSVSREKKERFSLILESASTNQTSMYLCASSLIAEDGSTQYFGPGTRLTVL.

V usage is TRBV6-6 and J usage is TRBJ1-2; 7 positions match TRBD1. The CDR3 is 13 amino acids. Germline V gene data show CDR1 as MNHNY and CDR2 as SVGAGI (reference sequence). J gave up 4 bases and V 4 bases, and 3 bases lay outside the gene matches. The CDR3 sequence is CASSFRDSYGYTF. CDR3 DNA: TGTGCCAGCAGTTTCCGGGACAGCTATGGCTACACCTTC.

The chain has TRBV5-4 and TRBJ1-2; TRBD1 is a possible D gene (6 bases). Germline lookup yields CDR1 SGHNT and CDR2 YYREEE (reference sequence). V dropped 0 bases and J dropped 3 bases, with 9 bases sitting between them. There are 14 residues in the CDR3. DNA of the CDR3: TGTGCCAGCAGCTTGGGACAGGAAGACTATGGCTACACCTTC. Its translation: CASSLGQEDYGYTF. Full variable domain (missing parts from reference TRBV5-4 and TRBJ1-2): ETGVTQSPTHLIKTRGQQVTLRCSSQSGHNTVSWYQQALGQGPQFIFQYYREEENGRGNFPPRFSGLQFPNYSSELNVNALELDDSALYLCASSLGQEDYGYTFGSGTRLTVV.

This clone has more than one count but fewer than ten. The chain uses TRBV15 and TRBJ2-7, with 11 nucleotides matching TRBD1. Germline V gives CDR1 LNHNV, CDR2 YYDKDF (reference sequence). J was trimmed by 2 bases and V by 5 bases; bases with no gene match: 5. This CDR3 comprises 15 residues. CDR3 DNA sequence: TGTGCCACCAGCGGGGGACAGGGGGGTCCCTACGAGCAGTACTTC. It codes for CATSGGQGGPYEQYF.

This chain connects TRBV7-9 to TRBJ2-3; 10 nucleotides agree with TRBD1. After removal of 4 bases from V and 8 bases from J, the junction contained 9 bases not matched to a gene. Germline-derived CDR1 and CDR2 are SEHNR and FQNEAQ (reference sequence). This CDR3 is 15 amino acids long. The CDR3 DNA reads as TGTGCCAGCAGCTCCGACAGGGGGCGTATTGCTACGCAGTATTTT. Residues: CASSSDRGRIATQYF.

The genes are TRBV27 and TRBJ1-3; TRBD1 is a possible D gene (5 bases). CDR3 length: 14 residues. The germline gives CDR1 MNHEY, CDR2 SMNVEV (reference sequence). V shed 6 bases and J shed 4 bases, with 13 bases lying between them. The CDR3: CASSRGGVGNTIYF. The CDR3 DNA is TGTGCCAGCAGCCGCGGGGGAGTCGGAAACACCATATATTTT.

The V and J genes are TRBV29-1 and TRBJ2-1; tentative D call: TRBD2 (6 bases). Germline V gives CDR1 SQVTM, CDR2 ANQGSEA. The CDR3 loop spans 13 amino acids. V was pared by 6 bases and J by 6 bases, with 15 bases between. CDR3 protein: CSVPGLGINEQFF. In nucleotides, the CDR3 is TGCAGCGTGCCGGGACTTGGAATCAATGAGCAGTTCTTC.